This T cell receptor beta chain was retrieved from a study of cytomegalovirus exposure and HLA in healthy donors. V dropped 4 bases and J dropped 7; count of bases not matched to a gene: 16. The germline gives CDR1 GTSNPN, CDR2 SVGIG (reference sequence). This CDR3 region has 17 residues. Use of 60 Vbeta and 13 Jbeta primers characterized the PCR. As originally analysed: In a later analysis, the count reached 80 million or so unique TCR beta chains, with about 11 million shared. The assay was immunoSEQ multiplex PCR, and TCRdb's table has in-frame clones only and misses some. D and trimming come from the DNA, and the V and J calls and clone size come from that table. The table records approximately 150,000 clones, roughly three quarters of them present only once.

The TCR originated in a woman aged 35 to 49 in good health and CMV-seropositive. The J gene is TRBJ2-1, the V gene TRBV30, with 10 bases lining up with TRBD2. Sequencing input: PBMCs. CDR3 sequence (DNA): TGTGCCTGGACCTTCGACCGGGTAGCGGGGGGTAAAAATGAGCAGTTCTTC. Translating it yields CAWTFDRVAGGKNEQFF.